These T cell receptor beta chains were read from a single sample in a study of T-cell reconstitution after alpha-beta-depleted transplantation in children. TCRdb reprocessed the PCR reads via MiXCR and lists one record per CDR3 protein. The sample records approximately 400,000 distinct CDR3 sequences, under 20% being singletons. The material sequenced was PBMCs, mostly from graft donor cells, taken 360 days after TCRalphabeta/CD19-depleted stem cell transplant. Every receptor here comes from a boy in the first two years of life who had a stem cell transplant for Wiskott-Aldrich syndrome, so the T cells may come from the graft donor. Both conserved end residues are part of each CDR3. D genes are given only for firm matches. Size is omitted from some rows. Given values are once, few, many or a class for expanded clones.

abundance: many; d_gene: TRBD1; v_gene: TRBV27; j_gene: TRBJ2-7; CDR3aa: CASSFGTDPTYEQYF; CDR3nt: TGTGCCAGCAGCTTCGGGACAGACCCCACCTACGAGCAGTACTTC
abundance: NA; d_gene: NA; v_gene: TRBV6-2/TRBV6-3; j_gene: TRBJ2-1; CDR3aa: CASSSLGTLNEQFF; CDR3nt: TGTGCCAGCAGTTCCCTCGGGACTCTCAATGAGCAGTTCTTC
abundance: NA; d_gene: NA; v_gene: TRBV21-1; j_gene: TRBJ2-3; CDR3aa: CALVGQDTDTQYF; CDR3nt: TGTGCCCTTGTCGGACAGGACACAGATACGCAGTATTTT
abundance: NA; d_gene: TRBD2; v_gene: TRBV7-2; j_gene: TRBJ2-5; CDR3aa: CASSLAEKLAGAQETQYF; CDR3nt: TGTGCCAGCAGCTTAGCGGAAAAACTAGCGGGGGCACAAGAGACCCAGTACTTC
abundance: few; d_gene: TRBD1; v_gene: TRBV5-5; j_gene: TRBJ2-7; CDR3aa: CASSTRTGGAPYEQYF; CDR3nt: TGTGCCAGCAGCACCCGGACAGGGGGCGCCCCCTACGAGCAGTACTTC
abundance: NA; d_gene: NA; v_gene: TRBV6-5; j_gene: TRBJ1-4; CDR3aa: CASSYSAGVAEKLFF; CDR3nt: TGTGCCAGCAGTTACTCGGCAGGGGTAGCTGAAAAACTGTTTTTT
abundance: NA; d_gene: TRBD2; v_gene: TRBV4-1; j_gene: TRBJ2-1; CDR3aa: CASSQDRALAGGNEQFF; CDR3nt: TGCGCCAGCAGCCAAGATCGTGCGCTAGCGGGGGGCAATGAGCAGTTCTTC
abundance: NA; d_gene: NA; v_gene: TRBV6-2/TRBV6-3; j_gene: TRBJ2-7; CDR3aa: CASRQTWQLENYEQYF; CDR3nt: TGTGCCAGCAGACAAACCTGGCAGTTGGAGAATTACGAGCAGTACTTC
abundance: NA; d_gene: TRBD2; v_gene: TRBV11-2; j_gene: TRBJ2-3; CDR3aa: CASSFVAGGRDTQYF; CDR3nt: TGTGCCAGCAGCTTCGTAGCGGGGGGCCGGGATACGCAGTATTTT
abundance: few; d_gene: TRBD2; v_gene: TRBV28; j_gene: TRBJ2-5; CDR3aa: CASSFPLTSERGGQETQYF; CDR3nt: TGTGCCAGCAGCTTTCCCCTTACTAGTGAGCGGGGGGGCCAAGAGACCCAGTACTTC
abundance: NA; d_gene: TRBD1; v_gene: TRBV24-1; j_gene: TRBJ2-2; CDR3aa: CATSDTTGTGPNTGELFF; CDR3nt: TGTGCCACCAGTGATACTACTGGGACAGGGCCGAACACCGGGGAGCTGTTTTTT
abundance: NA; d_gene: TRBD2; v_gene: TRBV15; j_gene: TRBJ2-1; CDR3aa: CATSRAGERGYNEQFF; CDR3nt: TGTGCCACCAGCAGAGCCGGCGAGCGGGGCTACAATGAGCAGTTCTTC
abundance: few; d_gene: NA; v_gene: TRBV7-2; j_gene: TRBJ2-7; CDR3aa: CASSLGLRQGGYEQYF; CDR3nt: TGTGCCAGCAGCTTAGGCCTGCGGCAGGGAGGCTACGAGCAGTACTTC
abundance: few; d_gene: TRBD2; v_gene: TRBV10-2; j_gene: TRBJ2-3; CDR3aa: CASRVAGVVADTQYF; CDR3nt: TGCGCCAGCAGGGTAGCGGGAGTGGTCGCAGATACGCAGTATTTT
abundance: few; d_gene: NA; v_gene: TRBV29-1; j_gene: TRBJ2-4; CDR3aa: CSVGSINIQYF; CDR3nt: TGCAGCGTTGGAAGTATAAACATTCAGTACTTC
abundance: NA; d_gene: NA; v_gene: TRBV6-2/TRBV6-3; j_gene: TRBJ2-7; CDR3aa: CASSYSRREQYF; CDR3nt: TGTGCCAGCAGTTACTCCCGCCGCGAGCAGTACTTC
abundance: few; d_gene: NA; v_gene: TRBV24-1; j_gene: TRBJ2-3; CDR3aa: CAIQRSSTDTQYF; CDR3nt: TGTGCCATCCAGCGGTCTAGCACAGATACGCAGTATTTT
abundance: once; d_gene: NA; v_gene: TRBV20-1; j_gene: TRBJ2-1; CDR3aa: CSASGVAPYNEQFF; CDR3nt: TGCAGTGCTAGCGGAGTCGCCCCTTACAATGAGCAGTTCTTC
abundance: NA; d_gene: NA; v_gene: TRBV5-1; j_gene: TRBJ1-1; CDR3aa: CASRWGRNTEAFF; CDR3nt: TGCGCCAGCAGATGGGGCCGGAACACTGAAGCTTTCTTT
abundance: NA; d_gene: TRBD1; v_gene: TRBV6-5; j_gene: TRBJ1-1; CDR3aa: CASSYSQGRTEAFF; CDR3nt: TGTGCCAGCAGTTACTCACAGGGGAGAACTGAAGCTTTCTTT
abundance: NA; d_gene: TRBD2; v_gene: TRBV6-5; j_gene: TRBJ2-5; CDR3aa: CASSFPTGGLETQYF; CDR3nt: TGTGCCAGCAGTTTCCCGACGGGGGGGCTAGAGACCCAGTACTTC
abundance: few; d_gene: TRBD1; v_gene: TRBV19; j_gene: TRBJ2-3; CDR3aa: CASSPGQGYKLADTQYF; CDR3nt: TGTGCCAGTAGTCCGGGACAGGGATACAAGTTGGCAGATACGCAGTATTTT
abundance: NA; d_gene: NA; v_gene: TRBV15; j_gene: TRBJ2-7; CDR3aa: CATSRDYPNVGKGKYEQYF; CDR3nt: TGTGCCACCAGCAGAGATTACCCCAATGTAGGAAAGGGGAAGTACGAGCAGTACTTC
abundance: few; d_gene: NA; v_gene: TRBV28; j_gene: TRBJ2-7; CDR3aa: CASSFWSPGYEQYF; CDR3nt: TGTGCCAGCAGTTTTTGGAGTCCCGGGTACGAGCAGTACTTC
abundance: NA; d_gene: TRBD2; v_gene: TRBV7-2; j_gene: TRBJ2-7; CDR3aa: CASSPRRDYPYEQYF; CDR3nt: TGTGCCAGCAGCCCTAGGCGGGACTATCCTTACGAGCAGTACTTC
abundance: few; d_gene: NA; v_gene: TRBV5-1; j_gene: TRBJ2-7; CDR3aa: CASSLDLHQGEQYF; CDR3nt: TGCGCCAGCAGCTTGGATCTCCACCAAGGGGAGCAGTACTTC
abundance: NA; d_gene: TRBD1; v_gene: TRBV5-1; j_gene: TRBJ2-1; CDR3aa: CASKEGKGDRVYNEQFF; CDR3nt: TGCGCCAGCAAGGAAGGGAAAGGCGACAGGGTGTACAATGAGCAGTTCTTC
abundance: NA; d_gene: TRBD1; v_gene: TRBV5-6; j_gene: TRBJ1-4; CDR3aa: CASTTGDNEKLFF; CDR3nt: TGTGCCAGTACGACAGGGGACAATGAAAAACTGTTTTTT
abundance: NA; d_gene: TRBD2; v_gene: TRBV7-9; j_gene: TRBJ2-7; CDR3aa: CASSHNRLAGIHEQYF; CDR3nt: TGTGCCAGCAGCCATAATCGACTAGCGGGAATCCACGAGCAGTACTTC
abundance: few; d_gene: NA; v_gene: TRBV7-8; j_gene: TRBJ2-7; CDR3aa: CASSSWTVTYEQYF; CDR3nt: TGTGCCAGCAGCTCGTGGACAGTTACTTACGAGCAGTACTTC
abundance: few; d_gene: TRBD1; v_gene: TRBV7-9; j_gene: TRBJ2-5; CDR3aa: CASSNKQGARGTQYF; CDR3nt: TGTGCCAGCAGTAACAAGCAGGGGGCCCGGGGGACCCAGTACTTC
abundance: few; d_gene: NA; v_gene: TRBV18; j_gene: TRBJ2-2; CDR3aa: CASHRDSNTGELFF; CDR3nt: TGTGCCAGCCACAGGGATTCGAACACCGGGGAGCTGTTTTTT
abundance: NA; d_gene: TRBD1; v_gene: TRBV2; j_gene: TRBJ2-5; CDR3aa: CASGDRYQETQYF; CDR3nt: TGTGCCAGCGGGGACAGATACCAAGAGACCCAGTACTTC
abundance: once; d_gene: TRBD1; v_gene: TRBV12-3/TRBV12-4; j_gene: TRBJ2-1; CDR3aa: CASSLGQALLYNEQFF; CDR3nt: TGTGCCAGCAGTTTGGGACAGGCCCTACTTTACAATGAGCAGTTCTTC
abundance: NA; d_gene: TRBD2; v_gene: TRBV7-9; j_gene: TRBJ2-5; CDR3aa: CASSLVMGLVVLETQYF; CDR3nt: TGTGCCAGCAGCTTAGTGATGGGACTAGTGGTCCTAGAGACCCAGTACTTC
abundance: NA; d_gene: NA; v_gene: TRBV7-2; j_gene: TRBJ2-1; CDR3aa: CASSRIRDVNEQFF; CDR3nt: TGTGCCAGCAGCCGAATCCGGGACGTCAATGAGCAGTTCTTC
abundance: NA; d_gene: TRBD1; v_gene: TRBV4-1; j_gene: TRBJ1-6; CDR3aa: CASSSGRGQQNSPLHF; CDR3nt: TGCGCCAGCAGCTCCGGCAGGGGGCAACAAAATTCACCCCTCCACTTT
abundance: NA; d_gene: TRBD2; v_gene: TRBV28; j_gene: TRBJ2-3; CDR3aa: CASSFVAGKDTQYF; CDR3nt: TGTGCCAGCAGTTTTGTAGCGGGGAAAGATACGCAGTATTTT
abundance: few; d_gene: TRBD2; v_gene: TRBV20-1; j_gene: TRBJ2-1; CDR3aa: CSAVTLAGTRYNEQFF; CDR3nt: TGCAGTGCCGTGACTTTAGCGGGAACAAGGTATAATGAGCAGTTCTTC
abundance: many; d_gene: TRBD2; v_gene: TRBV30; j_gene: TRBJ2-1; CDR3aa: CAWNRVGLAVSSYNEQFF; CDR3nt: TGTGCCTGGAATCGGGTGGGACTAGCGGTTAGCTCCTACAATGAGCAGTTCTTC
abundance: few; d_gene: NA; v_gene: TRBV20-1; j_gene: TRBJ2-7; CDR3aa: CSARDGQGLYEQYF; CDR3nt: TGCAGTGCTAGAGATGGGCAGGGGCTCTACGAGCAGTACTTC
abundance: NA; d_gene: NA; v_gene: TRBV12-3/TRBV12-4; j_gene: TRBJ1-4; CDR3aa: CASSLIQGDNEKLFF; CDR3nt: TGTGCCAGCAGTTTAATACAGGGTGATAATGAAAAACTGTTTTTT
abundance: few; d_gene: NA; v_gene: TRBV7-6; j_gene: TRBJ2-1; CDR3aa: CASSFRVASSYNEQFF; CDR3nt: TGTGCCAGCAGCTTCCGGGTTGCCTCCTCCTACAATGAGCAGTTCTTC
abundance: few; d_gene: NA; v_gene: TRBV29-1; j_gene: TRBJ2-7; CDR3aa: CSVGTTVSYEQYF; CDR3nt: TGCAGCGTTGGGACAACCGTCTCCTACGAGCAGTACTTC
abundance: NA; d_gene: TRBD1; v_gene: TRBV6-1; j_gene: TRBJ1-4; CDR3aa: CASSGQGERREKLFF; CDR3nt: TGTGCCAGCAGTGGACAGGGGGAAAGGCGTGAAAAACTGTTTTTT
abundance: few; d_gene: NA; v_gene: TRBV13; j_gene: TRBJ2-5; CDR3aa: CASSAWLDQETQYF; CDR3nt: TGTGCCAGCAGCGCGTGGTTGGACCAAGAGACCCAGTACTTC
abundance: few; d_gene: NA; v_gene: TRBV15; j_gene: TRBJ2-1; CDR3aa: CATSRERSGSYNEQFF; CDR3nt: TGTGCCACCAGCAGAGAAAGGTCGGGCTCCTACAATGAGCAGTTCTTC
abundance: few; d_gene: NA; v_gene: TRBV12-3/TRBV12-4; j_gene: TRBJ2-2; CDR3aa: CASTKRTGELFF; CDR3nt: TGTGCCAGCACTAAGCGGACCGGGGAGCTGTTTTTT
abundance: few; d_gene: NA; v_gene: TRBV11-2; j_gene: TRBJ2-1; CDR3aa: CASSLGPGRVLRGNEQFF; CDR3nt: TGTGCCAGCAGCTTGGGTCCAGGTCGGGTGTTGAGGGGCAATGAGCAGTTCTTC
abundance: NA; d_gene: NA; v_gene: TRBV5-1; j_gene: TRBJ2-1; CDR3aa: CASSSSTRRGNNEQFF; CDR3nt: TGCGCCAGCAGCTCCTCGACAAGGAGGGGCAACAATGAGCAGTTCTTC
abundance: few; d_gene: NA; v_gene: TRBV12-5; j_gene: TRBJ2-7; CDR3aa: CASGFETGLWGEQYF; CDR3nt: TGTGCTAGTGGTTTTGAAACAGGGCTCTGGGGCGAGCAGTACTTC
abundance: few; d_gene: NA; v_gene: TRBV20-1; j_gene: TRBJ2-1; CDR3aa: CSARDRGRFGEQFF; CDR3nt: TGCAGTGCTAGAGATCGGGGCAGGTTTGGTGAGCAGTTCTTC
abundance: NA; d_gene: NA; v_gene: TRBV11-2; j_gene: TRBJ2-3; CDR3aa: CASRGTDTQYF; CDR3nt: TGTGCCAGTCGCGGGACAGATACGCAGTATTTT
abundance: few; d_gene: NA; v_gene: TRBV7-7; j_gene: TRBJ2-5; CDR3aa: CASSPQTDAKETQYF; CDR3nt: TGTGCCAGCAGCCCACAGACCGACGCAAAAGAGACCCAGTACTTC
abundance: few; d_gene: TRBD2; v_gene: TRBV12-3/TRBV12-4; j_gene: TRBJ2-1; CDR3aa: CASNPGLGGNNEQFF; CDR3nt: TGTGCCAGCAATCCGGGACTAGGAGGTAACAATGAGCAGTTCTTC
abundance: few; d_gene: NA; v_gene: TRBV7-8; j_gene: TRBJ2-2; CDR3aa: CASSLARWGGELFF; CDR3nt: TGTGCCAGCAGCTTAGCGCGGTGGGGCGGGGAGCTGTTTTTT